The 5 T cell receptor beta chains in this list originate from one sample, sequenced in a study of response to subunit inactivated influenza vaccine. TCRdb fed the RT-PCR reads into MiXCR, producing one record per CDR3 protein. The top ten hold approximately 10% of the sample, which has 550,000 to 800,000 distinct CDR3 sequences, 15% to 17% seen once. Sample: PBMCs from blood, taken roughly 12 days after vaccination. The receptors come from a man aged 50 to 60 who received an inactivated influenza vaccine.

This clonotype appeared a few times. V usage is TRBV3-1 and J usage is TRBJ2-5, with TRBD1 matching over 7 bases. Germline loops: CDR1 LGHDT, CDR2 YNNKEL (reference sequence). Losses at the gene ends were 5 bases for V and 5 bases for J; bases not matched to a gene: 5. This CDR3 has 13 amino acids. The CDR3 bases are TGTGCCAGCAGCTCCATACAGGGGGAGACCCAGTACTTC. Translated: CASSSIQGETQYF.

The genes are TRBV20-1 and TRBJ1-4; D call uncertain. The V gene's germline CDR1 is DFQATT and CDR2 SNEGSKA (reference sequence). Trimming removed 1 base from V and 8 bases from J, with 11 bases in between. CDR3 length equals 13 residues. CDR3 sequence: CSARGERAEKLFF. The DNA for the CDR3 is TGCAGTGCTAGAGGGGAAAGGGCGGAAAAACTGTTTTTT.

This chain's CDR3 is CSAKGQGRDIQYF. The CDR3 coding sequence is TGCAGTGCAAAGGGACAGGGCAGGGACATTCAGTACTTC. The V and J genes are TRBV20-1 and TRBJ2-4; 9 bases agree with TRBD1. The CDR3 is 13 amino acids. The V segment lost 6 bases and the J segment 8 bases; nucleotides outside the gene matches: 8. CDR1 is DFQATT, CDR2 SNEGSKA, per germline (reference sequence).

This chain connects TRBV24-1 to TRBJ2-2; tentatively, D is TRBD1 or TRBD2 (6 bases each). CDR1 is KGHDR, CDR2 SFDVKD, per germline. There are 17 residues in the CDR3. V was clipped by 1 base and J by 0 bases, with 11 bases between them. The DNA for the CDR3 is TGTGCCACCAGTGATTTAGGGGGACTGACGAACACCGGGGAGCTGTTTTTT. Its translation is CATSDLGGLTNTGELFF.

The CDR3 spells CACTATSRTDTQYF. The CDR3 bases are TGTGCCTGTACCGCGACAAGCCGCACAGATACGCAGTATTTT. The V gene is TRBV30, the J gene TRBJ2-3, with D uncertain. Germline CDR1 reads GTSNPN; CDR2 reads SVGIG (reference sequence). Trimming cost V 6 bases and J 1 base, with 14 bases left between them. This CDR3 has 14 residues.